Below, one TCR beta chain is given with its context. Its cognate antigen has yet to be identified. The sample holds no much larger clone one base away, and base qualities are not on file. The sample is drawn from a study of regulatory T cells in long-lasting Graves disease (dated by TCRdb to the early 2020s). For the study in its entirety: To count as having persistent Graves' disease, a patient had to have received antithyroid drug treatment for over 5 years with TSH receptor autoantibodies remaining persistently positive. Persistent Graves' disease patients were compared with newly diagnosed Graves' disease patients by peripheral blood TCR sequencing and RNA sequencing. The study was conducted in China and was registered as a clinical trial. TCR sequencing covered around 13 persistent and about 20 newly diagnosed Graves' disease patients, around 35 samples in total. In the clinical cohort, patients with persistent Graves' disease had used antithyroid drugs for an average of about 10.3 years.

What the time point label conveys for this sample: persistent/refractory GD, antithyroid drugs over 5 years with positive TRAb. RNA was extracted from PBMCs in TRIzol for both TCR sequencing and RNA sequencing. The diagnosis of Graves' disease followed American Thyroid Association guidelines. Patients were recruited from an endocrinology department in Xi'an, China. From each patient, 7.5 to 9.5 milliliters of peripheral blood was collected into an EDTA anticoagulant tube. Ficoll Paque Plus density gradient separation was used to isolate PBMCs, and no further T cell sorting was performed. An Agilent 2100 Bioanalyzer and agarose gel were used to check RNA quality, and a NanoDrop 2000 was used to measure RNA concentration. Library preparation was by multiplex PCR. TCRdb lists the instrument as Illumina HiSeq 4000. iRepertoire HTBI primers and Arm-PCR amplification of CDR3 regions were used to construct TCR beta libraries. Before sequencing, the PCR products underwent gel purification. The original pipeline was this. Gene usage analysis of CDR3 amino acid clonotypes used the 60 to 75 TRBV and approximately 13 TRBJ segments found across samples. COPE and FqMerger were used to merge filtered high-quality paired reads into contigs. BLAST was used to align contigs to IMGT TRBV, TRBD and TRBJ reference genes, and CDR3 was defined according to IMGT. Any clonotype with a frequency above 0.1% was counted as a highly expanded clone. Shannon entropy served as the measure of repertoire diversity, while the Gini coefficient captured V-J evenness. A clonotype was considered public if more than one individual shared it. The public sequencing data were trimmed at Q25 with fastp and processed into clonotypes with MiXCR by TCRdb, which kept only in-frame beta chains. Entries that share a CDR3 protein sequence are merged under the most common genes and DNA. The V and J calls were determined by TCRdb, not by the authors. Here the sample has some 450,000 distinct CDR3 sequences; around 24% occur a single time. The top ten clonotypes cover about a quarter of the sample.

From a lookup of the germline V gene (reference sequence), CDR1 and CDR2 are LNHDA and SQIVND. Taken from cysteine to phenylalanine, the CDR3 has 13 residues. Only the CDR3 portion is preserved as DNA: 39 bases, with reading frame beginning at the first base. Relative to germline, V is missing 6 bases and J is missing 3 bases, with 2 bases of the junction outside any gene match. What the work shows at the level of the full study, not this receptor alone: Only the TCR beta chain was sequenced and analyzed. As a limitation, the authors acknowledged that the small sample size may reduce accuracy. TRBV28, TRBJ1-2 and TRBJ2-5 were preferentially used in persistent disease, while TRBV20-1 and TRBJ2-1 were favored in newly diagnosed disease. Peripheral blood alone was examined, since thyroid tissue, which constituted the primary lesion, could not be accessed. A larger number of public clonotypes was shared among persistent patients (approximately 3,000) than among newly diagnosed patients (approximately 1,000). Compared with newly diagnosed patients, persistent Graves' disease patients had lower TCR Shannon entropy and fewer highly expanded clones, which suggests clonal expansion.

The specimen comprised peripheral blood mononuclear cells (PBMCs), sampled when the disease was refractory, from a patient treated with antithyroid drugs. The chain joins TRBV19 to TRBJ2-7, with 10 junctional bases fitting TRBD1. This receptor was taken from a female donor with Graves disease. The sequence in DNA is TGTGCCAGTAGAGGACAGGGGGTCTACGAGCAGTACTTC. It encodes CASRGQGVYEQYF.